The T cell receptor beta chain under discussion was sequenced for a study of siplizumab effects on memory and regulatory T cells. Study-wide findings and caveats: Alloreactive sequences traceable to unstimulated CD4+ memory cells declined significantly under siplizumab. Sequences below about 10^-5 frequency were poorly captured, limiting mapping of alloreactive clones. Naive T cell populations appeared to exhibit greater diversity than memory cells and appeared to be major alloresponse contributors.

Assays were performed on 10^5 or so TCR templates per sample. Repertoires were generated with immunoSEQ multiplex PCR, while TCRdb's copy carries only in-frame clones and drops some. The sample gives tens of thousands of clones, around four fifths of which show up once; more than 3.5% is in the top ten. Regarding this clone: What it binds is unknown.

The sample was memory CD4+ T cells sorted from blood. The receptor comes from a human donor in good health.

CDR3 loop: CASRTGSGVQPQHF. Written as DNA, the CDR3 is TGTGCCAGCAGGACAGGGTCGGGTGTGCAGCCCCAGCATTTT. This rearrangement joins TRBV6-6 to TRBJ1-5; 7 positions agree with TRBD1. Germline trimming cut 6 bases from V and 7 bases from J; bases unmatched to any gene: 9. Germline V gives CDR1 MNHNY, CDR2 SVGAGI (reference sequence). The CDR3 loop spans 14 amino acids.